The T cell receptor (beta chain) described here comes from a study of cytomegalovirus exposure and HLA in healthy donors. Primers: 60 Vbeta forward and 13 Jbeta reverse. Method: immunoSEQ multiplex PCR; TCRdb's copy keeps in-frame clones and lacks some. The repertoire has around 110,000 clones, approximately 81% of them found once; the top ten carry roughly 3%. After removal of 1 base from V and 2 bases from J, the junction contained 7 bases not matched to a gene. This CDR3 is 17 amino acids long. The germline gives CDR1 SGHNT, CDR2 YENEEA. Specimen: PBMCs. The genes are TRBV11-3 and TRBJ1-1; TRBD1 matches 10 bases. This receptor was taken from a woman between 18 and 29 years old in good health and CMV-seropositive. This chain's CDR3 is CASSLAAGQGRNTEAFF. The CDR3, as DNA: TGTGCCAGCAGCTTAGCGGCGGGACAGGGGAGAAACACTGAAGCTTTCTTT.